This TCR beta chain was sequenced for a study of T cells in localized non-small cell lung cancer. As concerns this clone: Its antigen is undetermined.

Overall study results and limits: Turning up in adjacent lung were a median about 56 of the top 100 tumor clones. Longer overall survival accompanied higher blood T cell density.

The germline V and J ends were trimmed by 3 bases and 8 bases, with 10 bases remaining between them. The CDR3 is 11 residues long. Germline CDR1 SQVTM, CDR2 ANQGSEA. Measured with immunoSEQ multiplex PCR; TCRdb has only the in-frame clones, and not every one. This sample carries roughly 40,000 clones, about 88% of them seen once, and the ten largest clones take 3% to 4.5%. The chain carries TRBV29-1 and TRBJ1-2; D gene unclear. This TCR derives from a man aged 18 to 55 with stage I lung adenocarcinoma. The source material was peripheral blood, sampled before any cancer treatment. The CDR3 reads CSVDSINGYTF. CDR3 DNA: TGCAGCGTTGATTCTATCAACGGCTACACCTTC. The full variable domain, completed using reference TRBV29-1 and TRBJ1-2, is SAVISQKPSRDICQRGTSLTIQCQVDSQVTMMFWYRQQPGQSLTLIATANQGSEATYESGFVIDKFPISRPNLTFSTLTVSNMSPEDSSIYLCSVDSINGYTFGSGTRLTVV.